Listed below are T cell receptor beta chains from one sample, sequenced in a study of blood T cell repertoires in COVID-19. This table comes from immunoSEQ multiplex PCR, and its TCRdb copy is limited to in-frame clones, with some not included. Among some 160,000 clones listed, nearly 80% were seen once. Sequencing was carried out using peripheral blood. Source of these receptors: a woman of 80 years or more with acute or convalescent COVID-19. The CDR3 runs from the conserved cysteine through the conserved F or W. The D gene is left open where the match is weak. Clone size appears in some rows only: once, few, many, or a class for an expanded clone.

DNA	CDR3	D	J	size	length	V
TGCGCCAGCGCTATGGCAGGGATGCTCTACGAGCAGTACTTC	CASAMAGMLYEQYF	.	TRBJ2-7	.	14	TRBV5-1
TGTGCCAGCAGCCAAGAACTTTCACCCCTCCACTTT	CASSQELSPLHF	.	TRBJ1-6	.	12	TRBV3-1/TRBV3-2
TGTGCCAGCAGTTCGACGGATTTCGGGAGTACCCACAATGAGCAGTTCTTC	CASSSTDFGSTHNEQFF	.	TRBJ2-1	few	17	TRBV6-2/TRBV6-3
TGTGCCTGGAGTGTAGGGCTGGGGCAAAACACTGAAGCTTTCTTT	CAWSVGLGQNTEAFF	.	TRBJ1-1	.	15	TRBV30
TGTGCCAGCTCCCCTCAGTCGGGTTGGGATTCACCCCTCCACTTT	CASSPQSGWDSPLHF	.	TRBJ1-6	.	15	TRBV18
TGTGCCAGCAGTGACGCGCCGGGACAGGCCCAGGATACGCAGTATTTT	CASSDAPGQAQDTQYF	TRBD1	TRBJ2-3	.	16	TRBV6-4
TGTGCCAGCACCGCGGGGGCTGGAGTAGCGCAGTATTTT	CASTAGAGVAQYF	.	TRBJ2-3	.	13	TRBV2
TGTGCCAGCAGTGAGCGGGTGGGAGATACGCAGTATTTT	CASSERVGDTQYF	.	TRBJ2-3	.	13	TRBV6-4
TGTGCCAGCAGTCCTCGGACAGGGGTGTACGAGCAGTACTTC	CASSPRTGVYEQYF	TRBD1	TRBJ2-7	.	14	TRBV2
TGTGCCAGCAGCCAAATCTACGAGCAGTACTTC	CASSQIYEQYF	.	TRBJ2-7	.	11	TRBV6-6
TGTGCCAGCAGCCCTCCTGAGGGGGGGGCTCGGACTGAAGCTTTCTTT	CASSPPEGGARTEAFF	.	TRBJ1-1	.	16	TRBV3-1/TRBV3-2
TGTGCCAGCAGTTTAATGGGCGGGGGCTCCTACGAGCAGTACTTC	CASSLMGGGSYEQYF	TRBD2	TRBJ2-7	.	15	TRBV28
TGTGCCAGCAGCTTCCGTGGCGGAAACACCATATATTTT	CASSFRGGNTIYF	.	TRBJ1-3	once	13	TRBV7-2
TGCGCCAGCAGCTTGAGAGGGGGTGCAAATGAGCAGTTCTTC	CASSLRGGANEQFF	.	TRBJ2-1	.	14	TRBV5-1
TGTGCCAGCAGGCTGCAGGGGGGAGATACGCAGTATTTT	CASRLQGGDTQYF	.	TRBJ2-3	.	13	TRBV6-5
TGTGCCAGCAGCGTACAAAGAAACACCATATATTTT	CASSVQRNTIYF	.	TRBJ1-3	few	12	TRBV11-2
TGTGCCAGCGCCCAGGGAAATCAGCCCCAGCATTTT	CASAQGNQPQHF	.	TRBJ1-5	.	12	TRBV2
TGTGCTAGTGGTTTGGAGAGGGTGGGTTATAGCAATCAGCCCCAGCATTTT	CASGLERVGYSNQPQHF	.	TRBJ1-5	.	17	TRBV12-5
TGTGCCAGCAGCTTGGGCGGGGGGGCTGTAGATACGCAGTATTTT	CASSLGGGAVDTQYF	TRBD2	TRBJ2-3	.	15	TRBV5-8
TGTGCCAGCAGCTCCGGACAGAACACCGGGGAGCTGTTTTTT	CASSSGQNTGELFF	.	TRBJ2-2	.	14	TRBV28
TGTGCCAGCAGCTTTCACAGGACAAGGGCCGAGCAGTACTTC	CASSFHRTRAEQYF	.	TRBJ2-7	.	14	TRBV13
TGTGCCAGTAGTAAGGGCGCAATCACAGGGGCAACTAATGAAAAACTGTTTTTT	CASSKGAITGATNEKLFF	TRBD1	TRBJ1-4	.	18	TRBV19
TGCGCCAGCAGCCCCCTTGACACCTCGAACACTGAAGCTTTCTTT	CASSPLDTSNTEAFF	.	TRBJ1-1	.	15	TRBV5-1
TGTGCCACCAGTGGGGGCGGGGTTTCTGCTGAAGCTTTCTTT	CATSGGGVSAEAFF	.	TRBJ1-1	.	14	TRBV24-1
TGTGCCAGCAGTTGGGACAGGGTCGGCGAGCAGTACTTC	CASSWDRVGEQYF	TRBD1	TRBJ2-7	few	13	TRBV27
TGCGCCAGCAGCTTGGCCGGGGTTAATGAAGCTTTCTTT	CASSLAGVNEAFF	.	TRBJ1-1	few	13	TRBV5-1
TGTGCCAGCAGTTTGGGCGCTGAAGCTTTCTTT	CASSLGAEAFF	.	TRBJ1-1	.	11	TRBV28
TGTGCCAGCAGTTTATCGGGCGTTTACAATGAGCAGTTCTTC	CASSLSGVYNEQFF	.	TRBJ2-1	.	14	TRBV27
TGTGCCAGCAGCTTTTTAAGGACTTATGGCTACACCTTC	CASSFLRTYGYTF	.	TRBJ1-2	.	13	TRBV5-6
TGTGCCAGTAGTATGGGCTTGACGAACACCGGGGAGCTGTTTTTT	CASSMGLTNTGELFF	.	TRBJ2-2	.	15	TRBV19
TGTGCCAGTAGTATAGACCACAGGGGATTAAATGAAAAACTGTTTTTT	CASSIDHRGLNEKLFF	TRBD1	TRBJ1-4	few	16	TRBV19
TGTGCCTTGCAGGGGACAGGGGGAAACGAGCAGTACTTC	CALQGTGGNEQYF	TRBD1	TRBJ2-7	.	13	TRBV30
TGCAGCGCCGCGGCAGGGGTGAGCTATGGCTACACCTTC	CSAAAGVSYGYTF	.	TRBJ1-2	.	13	TRBV29-1
TGTGCCAGCAGCTTGTTAGCGAACACTGAAGCTTTCTTT	CASSLLANTEAFF	.	TRBJ1-1	.	13	TRBV11-3
TGTGCCACCAGCAGACCCTCCTGGACGGGATCCTACGAGCAGTACTTC	CATSRPSWTGSYEQYF	.	TRBJ2-7	.	16	TRBV15
TGTGCCAGCAGCTTGGAGAGTAGCGGGAGGGACGAGCAGTTCTTC	CASSLESSGRDEQFF	TRBD2	TRBJ2-1	.	15	TRBV7-3
TGTGCCAGCAGAGGATCACAGGGCGCCAATCAGCCCCAGCATTTT	CASRGSQGANQPQHF	.	TRBJ1-5	.	15	TRBV2
TGTGCCAGTAATGAACCAGGGGGCCGATACCAGCCCCAGCATTTT	CASNEPGGRYQPQHF	TRBD1	TRBJ1-5	.	15	TRBV19
TGTGCCAGCAGTGACGGTAGCAGCCACACTGAAGCTTTCTTT	CASSDGSSHTEAFF	.	TRBJ1-1	.	14	TRBV2
TGTGCCAGCAGTTACTCGTGGGACATGAACACTGAAGCTTTCTTT	CASSYSWDMNTEAFF	.	TRBJ1-1	.	15	TRBV6-5
TGTGCCAGCAGCCAAGGGACTAGCGGGGATAGCACAGATACGCAGTATTTT	CASSQGTSGDSTDTQYF	TRBD2	TRBJ2-3	.	17	TRBV3-1/TRBV3-2
TGTGCCAGTAGCCCTGAGGTATCCGGCAATCAGCCCCAGCATTTT	CASSPEVSGNQPQHF	.	TRBJ1-5	.	15	TRBV27
TGTGCCAGCAGCCCCGTGGAGCGGGCATCCTACGAGCAGTACTTC	CASSPVERASYEQYF	.	TRBJ2-7	.	15	TRBV6-5
TGTGCCAGCAGCTTACCGGTGGGGGCACGGGCGGGAGGTTACGAGCAGTACTTC	CASSLPVGARAGGYEQYF	TRBD2	TRBJ2-7	.	18	TRBV11-2
TGTGCCGGGGCTCCGGACAGAGATTCACCCCTCCACTTT	CAGAPDRDSPLHF	.	TRBJ1-6	.	13	TRBV30
TGTGCCAGCAGTTTACAGGGACAACTGAATGAAAAACTGTTTTTT	CASSLQGQLNEKLFF	.	TRBJ1-4	.	15	TRBV28
TGTGCCAGCAGCTTAGTAGGGGGCGGCGGGCAGTTCTTC	CASSLVGGGGQFF	TRBD1	TRBJ2-1	.	13	TRBV11-1
TGTGCCTGGGGGTTGAGGTCCCACTATGGCTACACCTTC	CAWGLRSHYGYTF	.	TRBJ1-2	.	13	TRBV30
TGCGCCAGCAGCGCACCCGACACTGGCACCGGGGAGCTGTTTTTT	CASSAPDTGTGELFF	.	TRBJ2-2	few	15	TRBV10-1
TGTGCCAGCAGCCAGGGGACAAACACACGCGAGCAGTACTTC	CASSQGTNTREQYF	.	TRBJ2-7	.	14	TRBV3-1/TRBV3-2
TGTGCCAGCAGCCAAGATCTAGCGGGAGATCGCGATGAGCAGTTCTTC	CASSQDLAGDRDEQFF	TRBD2	TRBJ2-1	.	16	TRBV3-1/TRBV3-2
TGTGCCAGCAGTTACATGGGGGGGTCTGGGGCCAACGTCCTGACTTTC	CASSYMGGSGANVLTF	TRBD2	TRBJ2-6	.	16	TRBV6-6
TGTGCCAGCAGTGATGGGAGGGTTTCTCCCGGGGAGCTGTTTTTT	CASSDGRVSPGELFF	TRBD2	TRBJ2-2	.	15	TRBV2
TGTGCCAGCAGGGCTAGCGGGAGAGGGGAGACCCAGTACTTC	CASRASGRGETQYF	TRBD2	TRBJ2-5	.	14	TRBV6-5
TGTGCCAGCAGCATTGGGGGGTATGGTGGCTACACCTTC	CASSIGGYGGYTF	.	TRBJ1-2	.	13	TRBV3-1/TRBV3-2